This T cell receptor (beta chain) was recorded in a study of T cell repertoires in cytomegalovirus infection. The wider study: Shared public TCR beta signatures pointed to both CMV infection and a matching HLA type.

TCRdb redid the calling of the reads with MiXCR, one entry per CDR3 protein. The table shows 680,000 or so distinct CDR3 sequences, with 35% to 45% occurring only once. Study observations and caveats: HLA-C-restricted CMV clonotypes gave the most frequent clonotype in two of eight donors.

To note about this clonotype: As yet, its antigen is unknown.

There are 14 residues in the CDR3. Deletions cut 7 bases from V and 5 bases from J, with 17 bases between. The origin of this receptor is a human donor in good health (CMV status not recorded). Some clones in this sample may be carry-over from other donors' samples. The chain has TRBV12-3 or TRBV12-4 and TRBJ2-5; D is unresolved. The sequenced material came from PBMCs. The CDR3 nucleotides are TGTGCCAGCACCCCCTCGGGTTTTTGGGAGACCCAGTACTTC. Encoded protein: CASTPSGFWETQYF.